This section outlines one T cell receptor beta chain sequence together with its context. The antigen is not known. This sample was taken from a study of cytomegalovirus exposure and HLA in healthy donors. Study-level background: HLA-typed donors were the source of around 85 million unique TCRs held in an early data release.

The J segment lost 3 bases and the V segment lost 6 bases, leaving 5 bases of the junction unmatched. The CDR3 is 15 amino acids. The germline V gene encodes CDR1 MDHEN and CDR2 SYDVKM. The study, taken as a whole, reports: About 87% or about 30% of the time was how often most TCR beta V segments were productive, according to an earlier analysis. Listed as cytomegalovirus-associated were 150 or so TCR beta chains.

The primer mix had 60 Vbeta and 13 Jbeta primers. Assay used: immunoSEQ multiplex PCR; TCRdb lists only in-frame clones, some missing. Among about 160,000 clones, about 80% were seen once, and the ten largest hold over 1.2%. Nominal health characterized the donors when sampled, though unrecorded immune exposures were likely. The genes are TRBV28 and TRBJ2-1, with 10 positions matching TRBD2. The sequence came from a girl aged 5 to 17 in good health and CMV-seropositive. Sequencing used PBMCs. The CDR3 reads CASRAGGEDYNEQFF. The CDR3 coding sequence is TGTGCCAGCAGAGCGGGAGGGGAAGACTACAATGAGCAGTTCTTC.